These 28 T cell receptor beta chains share one sample of origin, sequenced in a study of patients and donors after allogeneic stem cell transplantation. TCRdb used MiXCR to reprocess the RT-PCR reads, holding one entry per CDR3 protein. The sample holds some 880,000 distinct CDR3 sequences, roughly 18% seen once. Sequencing was performed on blood, either unsorted or a sorted T cell fraction (not recorded which). Receptor source: a human donor who was either an allogeneic HSCT recipient or a stem cell or donor lymphocyte infusion donor (not recorded which). It is not recorded whose cells these are; they may come from a transplant donor.

The rearrangement uses TRBV11-1 and TRBJ2-3, with TRBD2 as a possible D gene (6 bases). V lost 2 bases and J lost 4, with 25 bases in between. CDR3 size: 19 residues. The germline gives CDR1 SGHAT, CDR2 FQDESV (reference sequence). CDR3 DNA: TGTGCCAGCAGCTTAAGAATGGCCATACAGCGGAGGGCCCCAGATACGCAGTATTTT. Translating it yields CASSLRMAIQRRAPDTQYF.

The rearrangement uses TRBV2 and TRBJ2-2; D could derive from TRBD1 or TRBD2 (5 bases each). V gave up 1 base and J gave up 0 bases, with 9 bases separating them. Germline V gives CDR1 SNHLY, CDR2 FYNNEI. CDR3 length: 16 residues. DNA of the CDR3: TGTGCCAGCAGTGAAGTGAGGGGCGCGAACACCGGGGAGCTGTTTTTT. Protein product: CASSEVRGANTGELFF.

J is TRBJ2-3 and V is TRBV7-2; TRBD2 matches 12 bases. Germline values: CDR1 SGHTA, CDR2 FQGNSA. Losses at the gene ends were 2 bases for V and 1 base for J; bases not matched to a gene: 4. This CDR3 is 17 amino acids long. The CDR3 DNA sequence: TGTGCCAGCAGCTTATTGTGGACTAGCGGGGGCACAGATACGCAGTATTTT. Residues: CASSLLWTSGGTDTQYF. The entire variable domain, with the rest obtained from reference TRBV7-2 and TRBJ2-3, is as follows: GAGVSQSPSNKVTEKGKDVELRCDPISGHTALYWYRQSLGQGLEFLIYFQGNSAPDKSGLPSDRFSAERTGGSVSTLTIQRTQQEDSAVYLCASSLLWTSGGTDTQYFGPGTRLTVL.

A few counts support this clonotype. The chain employs TRBV4-2 and TRBJ1-3; D gene ambiguous. In germline, CDR1 is LGHNA, CDR2 YNFKEQ. V lost 4 bases and J lost 2, with 9 bases in between. This CDR3 spans 14 amino acids. Here the CDR3 DNA reads TGTGCCAGCAGCCCCAACCAGCCTGGAAACACCATATATTTT. Translation gives CASSPNQPGNTIYF.

The chain employs TRBV18 and TRBJ2-7; possible D gene TRBD2, 5 bases. Germline V gene sequence: CDR1 KGHSH, CDR2 LQKENI. The CDR3 is 15 amino acids. The V gene lost 3 bases and the J gene lost 0 bases, with 12 bases spanning the gap. CDR3 protein: CASSPQVRDSYEQYF. CDR3 in DNA: TGTGCCAGCTCACCCCAGGTGAGGGACTCCTACGAGCAGTACTTC.

The chain combines TRBV11-1 with TRBJ2-7, with 9 bases aligning to TRBD1. J was trimmed by 3 bases and V by 3 bases; bases with no gene match: 15. Per the germline V gene, CDR1 is SGHAT and CDR2 is FQDESV (reference sequence). This CDR3 contains 18 residues. The CDR3 sequence is CASSFTRFRDREYYEQYF. DNA of the CDR3: TGTGCCAGCAGCTTTACACGATTCCGGGACAGGGAATACTACGAGCAGTACTTC.

This clonotype showed up just a few times. This chain connects TRBV20-1 to TRBJ2-7, with 7 positions matching TRBD1. Germline V gives CDR1 DFQATT, CDR2 SNEGSKA (reference sequence). V gave up 4 bases and J gave up 7 bases; unmatched junction bases: 7. CDR3 length: 12 residues. DNA of the CDR3: TGCAGTGCTACAGACAGGGTTCGAGAGCAGTACTTC. Its translation: CSATDRVREQYF.

This chain joins TRBV20-1 and TRBJ1-1; 7 bases align to TRBD1. Germline V gene lookup returns CDR1 DFQATT and CDR2 SNEGSKA (reference sequence). The CDR3 contains 14 residues. Trimming at V came to 5 bases and at J to 0 bases, leaving 6 bases not matched to a gene. CDR3 amino acids: CSAVRTGLNTEAFF. CDR3 sequence (DNA): TGCAGTGCTGTAAGGACAGGTTTGAACACTGAAGCTTTCTTT.

This clonotype showed up just once. An end of the junction differs from the germline gene, which may be a read error. The gene calls are TRBV5-1 and TRBJ2-1, with 11 bases lining up with TRBD2. Germline CDR1 SGHRS, CDR2 YFSETQ. CDR3 size: 16 residues. The CDR3: CASSWLAGGSYNEQSF. In DNA, the CDR3 is TGCGCCAGCAGCTGGCTAGCGGGAGGATCCTACAATGAGCAGTCCTTC.

This chain links TRBV3-1 with TRBJ2-1; 10 bases match TRBD2. The CDR3 loop spans 16 amino acids. The V gene end was trimmed by 1 base and the J gene end by 9 bases; junction bases not matched to a gene: 9. From germline, CDR1 is LGHDT and CDR2 YNNKEL (reference sequence). DNA for the CDR3: TGTGCCAGCAGCCAAGTGTCAGCGGGAGGGCCGAGTGAGCAGTTCTTC. Protein product: CASSQVSAGGPSEQFF.

The rearrangement uses TRBV12-3 or TRBV12-4 and TRBJ2-7, with D tentatively TRBD1 or TRBD2 (5 bases each). The ends were cut back, 3 bases at V and 2 bases at J, with 14 bases in the middle. The length of the CDR3 is 15 residues. This chain's CDR3 is CASSLGRDVAYEQYF. CDR3 bases: TGTGCCAGCAGTTTGGGCCGGGACGTCGCCTACGAGCAGTACTTC.

The chain carries TRBV3-1 and TRBJ2-3, with TRBD2 as a possible D gene (6 bases). V lost 3 bases and J 2 bases, leaving 12 bases between the germline ends. The CDR3 is made up of 15 amino acids. CDR1 and CDR2 from the germline V gene are LGHDT and YNNKEL (reference sequence). The CDR3 here is CASSHSGPITDTQYF. DNA for the CDR3: TGTGCCAGCAGCCATAGCGGACCTATCACAGATACGCAGTATTTT.

The chain uses TRBV20-1 and TRBJ1-4, with a weak D call TRBD1 (5 bases). V lost 0 bases to trimming and J lost 7 bases, with 15 bases between them. Per germline, CDR1 DFQATT and CDR2 SNEGSKA (reference sequence). The CDR3 covers 15 residues. The chain's CDR3 is CSARDAGGKVEKLFF. The DNA for the CDR3 is TGCAGTGCTAGAGATGCCGGGGGGAAGGTTGAAAAACTGTTTTTT.

This clonotype was observed a handful of times. This rearrangement joins TRBV4-2 to TRBJ1-5; 10 nucleotides agree with TRBD1. With V trimmed by 6 bases and J by 4 bases, 6 bases remained unmatched. The germline V gene encodes CDR1 LGHNA and CDR2 YNFKEQ. The CDR3 is 15 residues long. The CDR3 protein is CASRRTGGPNQPQHF. As DNA, the CDR3 is TGTGCCAGCAGACGGACAGGGGGGCCAAATCAGCCCCAGCATTTT.

The rearrangement uses TRBV29-1 and TRBJ1-1; D gene uncertain. The CDR3 loop spans 11 amino acids. CDR1 is SQVTM, CDR2 ANQGSEA, per germline. Deletions cut 5 bases from V and 4 bases from J, with 8 bases between. DNA of the CDR3: TGCAGCGTTAACGTTGGCACTGAAGCTTTCTTT. Translated, it gives CSVNVGTEAFF. Using reference TRBV29-1 and TRBJ1-1 for the parts outside the CDR3, the full variable domain is SAVISQKPSRDICQRGTSLTIQCQVDSQVTMMFWYRQQPGQSLTLIATANQGSEATYESGFVIDKFPISRPNLTFSTLTVSNMSPEDSSIYLCSVNVGTEAFFGQGTRLTVV.

The chain is built from TRBV18 and TRBJ2-3; 9 nucleotides match TRBD2. The CDR3 loop spans 14 amino acids. Germline CDR1 KGHSH, CDR2 LQKENI. Trimming removed 3 bases from V and 5 bases from J; junction bases left unmatched: 3. The CDR3 loop reads CASSPTSGIDTQYF. For the CDR3, the DNA is TGTGCCAGCTCACCGACTAGCGGTATAGATACGCAGTATTTT.

J is TRBJ1-6 and V is TRBV12-3 or TRBV12-4, with TRBD1 as a possible D gene (6 bases). V was cut by 6 bases and J by 6 bases, with 18 bases left in between. The CDR3 contains 16 residues. CDR3 nucleotides: TGTGCCAGCAGCTCGGAGGCCGGGACAAGTAATTCACCCCTCCACTTT. It yields the protein CASSSEAGTSNSPLHF.

In its sample, this clonotype was seen a few times. This CDR3 is CASSRQGAQGEQFF. The CDR3 DNA follows: TGTGCCAGCTCCCGACAGGGGGCGCAGGGTGAGCAGTTCTTC. V gene TRBV11-1 combines with J gene TRBJ2-1; 10 nucleotides agree with TRBD1. J gave up 9 bases and V 8 bases, and 10 bases lay outside the gene matches. The length of the CDR3 is 14 residues. Germline CDR1 SGHAT, CDR2 FQDESV (reference sequence).

This clonotype was seen only a few times. This chain links TRBV4-1 with TRBJ2-5, with D possibly matching TRBD2 (5 bases). V lost 4 bases to trimming and J lost 5 bases, with 11 bases between them. The CDR3 loop spans 13 amino acids. Germline values: CDR1 MGHRA, CDR2 YSYEKL. CDR3: CASSPWERETQYF. CDR3 bases: TGCGCCAGCAGCCCTTGGGAGCGGGAGACCCAGTACTTC.

This clonotype was counted between two and nine times. This chain connects TRBV7-3 to TRBJ2-3, with D unclear. The CDR3 consists of 17 residues. Germline assignment: CDR1 SGHTA and CDR2 FQGTGA. Trimming removed 0 bases from V and 0 bases from J, with 13 bases in between. In DNA form, the CDR3 reads TGTGCCAGCAGCTTAACGATAGGGCGGCCTAGCACAGATACGCAGTATTTT. As protein: CASSLTIGRPSTDTQYF.

There are a few counts of this clonotype. V is TRBV4-1 and J is TRBJ2-2; TRBD2 aligns across 10 bases. V lost 1 base and J lost 0; bases outside the gene matches: 5. The V gene's germline CDR1 is MGHRA and CDR2 YSYEKL. The CDR3 covers 18 residues. This CDR3 reads CASSQVSLAGANTGELFF. The DNA of the CDR3 is TGCGCCAGCAGCCAAGTCTCCCTAGCGGGGGCGAACACCGGGGAGCTGTTTTTT.

The sample holds a few counts of this clonotype. The chain employs TRBV20-1 and TRBJ2-6, with D tentatively TRBD2 (7 bases). This CDR3 spans 17 amino acids. Germline V CDR1 and CDR2: DFQATT, SNEGSKA (reference sequence). V was pared by 3 bases and J by 0 bases, with 15 bases between. CDR3 sequence: CSASRGGVFSGANVLTF. In nucleotides, the CDR3 is TGCAGTGCTAGTAGGGGGGGCGTATTCTCTGGGGCCAACGTCCTGACTTTC.

There are many counts of this clonotype. V gene TRBV12-3 or TRBV12-4 combines with J gene TRBJ1-1; D unclear. The CDR3 has 13 residues. V lost 6 bases, J lost 8 bases, and 16 bases lay in between. The CDR3: CASRNSNFMEAFF. CDR3 DNA sequence: TGTGCCAGCAGGAATTCCAATTTTATGGAAGCTTTCTTT.

This clonotype showed up just a few times. The V and J genes are TRBV29-1 and TRBJ2-7; possible D gene TRBD1, 5 bases. Deletions cut 2 bases from V and 1 base from J, with 12 bases between. Per the germline V gene, CDR1 is SQVTM and CDR2 is ANQGSEA. The CDR3 is 14 residues long. The DNA for the CDR3 is TGCAGCGTTGAACCCCTACAGGAGTCCTACGAGCAGTACTTC. Translation: CSVEPLQESYEQYF.

This clonotype was observed a handful of times. V is TRBV2 and J is TRBJ1-2; TRBD1 matches at 9 bases. The CDR3 spans 15 residues. J gave up 6 bases and V 6 bases, and 11 bases lay outside the gene matches. Germline loops: CDR1 SNHLY, CDR2 FYNNEI. The CDR3 nucleotides read TGTGCCAGCAGATATACAGGGGGCGCTTATGATGGCTACACCTTC. Amino acids: CASRYTGGAYDGYTF. Using reference TRBV2 and TRBJ1-2 for the parts outside the CDR3, the full variable domain is EPEVTQTPSHQVTQMGQEVILRCVPISNHLYFYWYRQILGQKVEFLVSFYNNEISEKSEIFDDQFSVERPDGSNFTLKIRSTKLEDSAMYFCASRYTGGAYDGYTFGSGTRLTVV.

The sample holds a few counts of this clonotype. The chain uses TRBV6-1 and TRBJ1-2; a possible D gene is TRBD1 (6 bases). The CDR3 runs 14 residues. Between the trimmed V and J ends, which lost 2 bases and 5 bases, there was a span of 12 bases. Looked up from germline, CDR1 is MNHNS and CDR2 is SASEGT. CDR3 in amino acids: CASSELDRLYGYTF. CDR3 DNA sequence: TGTGCCAGCAGTGAACTGGACAGACTTTATGGCTACACCTTC.

The CDR3 spells CASSLVGYGAKPQETQYF. CDR3 bases: TGTGCCAGCAGTTTAGTAGGGTATGGCGCCAAGCCCCAAGAGACCCAGTACTTC. The J gene is TRBJ2-5, the V gene TRBV12-3 or TRBV12-4, with D uncertain. V lost 1 base, J lost 1 base, and 19 bases lay in between. The CDR3 length is 18 residues.

The CDR3 region has the DNA TGTGCCAGCAGTGAAAGGACAAGCATCGAAAAACTGTTTTTT. Amino acids: CASSERTSIEKLFF. The chain joins TRBV6-1 to TRBJ1-4, with D possibly TRBD1 on 5 matching bases. V was shortened by 2 bases and J by 8 bases, with 12 bases between the two germline ends. CDR1 MNHNS and CDR2 SASEGT come from the germline V gene. The CDR3 extends over 14 amino acids.